Listed below are T cell receptor beta chains from one sample, sequenced in a study of T cells in Graves' hyperthyroidism and ophthalmopathy. TCRdb analysed the multiplex PCR reads with MiXCR anew, one entry per CDR3 protein. The sample lists fewer than 350,000 distinct CDR3 sequences; roughly a fifth were seen once. Sequenced sample: blood. These receptor sequences come from a woman in her forties or fifties with Graves' hyperthyroidism. CDR3s include the opening cysteine and the closing phenylalanine or tryptophan. Fields, in order: V gene, J gene, D gene, clone size, CDR3 DNA, CDR3 protein. D genes are given only for firm matches. Rows give clone size only sometimes, using once, few, many, or a class for an expanded clone.

TRBV2	TRBJ1-2	TRBD1	many	TGTGCCAGCAGTGGTACAGGGGGTTGGGACTATGGCTACACCTTC	CASSGTGGWDYGYTF
TRBV7-2	TRBJ2-1	TRBD2	many	TGTGCCAGCAGCTTAGGTTGGACTAGCGGGAAGGAGCAGTTCTTC	CASSLGWTSGKEQFF
TRBV11-2	TRBJ1-4	TRBD1	many	TGTGCCAGCAGCGCGCAGACAGGGAGTGAAAAACTGTTTTTT	CASSAQTGSEKLFF
TRBV12-3/TRBV12-4	TRBJ2-2	.	.	TGTGCCAGCAGTCCTCCCCGGACTAACACCGGGGAGCTGTTTTTT	CASSPPRTNTGELFF
TRBV20-1	TRBJ1-5	.	.	TGCAGTGCTAGCAGCGGGTACAATCAGCCCCAGCATTTT	CSASSGYNQPQHF
TRBV20-1	TRBJ1-5	.	few	TGCAGTGCCAGAAGATGGAGGGATCAGCCCCAGCATTTT	CSARRWRDQPQHF
TRBV4-1	TRBJ2-3	.	.	TGCGCCAGCAGCCAAGGACGGTACACAGATACGCAGTATTTT	CASSQGRYTDTQYF
TRBV4-1	TRBJ2-7	TRBD1	many	TGCGCCAGCAGCCCACAGGGGGCGGGGGAGCAGTACTTC	CASSPQGAGEQYF
TRBV7-8	TRBJ2-7	.	.	TGTGCCAGCAGCTCTAAAAGACATCTCCTGCAGTACTTC	CASSSKRHLLQYF
TRBV5-5	TRBJ2-7	.	many	TGTGCCAGCAGCTTTGGACAGACCTCCTACGAGCAGTACTTC	CASSFGQTSYEQYF
TRBV5-8	TRBJ1-2	TRBD1	.	TGTGCCAGCAGCCTAAGAGGGGGCGCCGACTACACCTTC	CASSLRGGADYTF
TRBV28	TRBJ2-6	.	many	TGTGCCAGCAGTCCCCAGTACTCTGGGGCCAACGTCCTGACTTTC	CASSPQYSGANVLTF
TRBV28	TRBJ1-5	.	many	TGTGCCAGCAGTTTACAACGCAATCAGCCCCAGCATTTT	CASSLQRNQPQHF
TRBV28	TRBJ2-2	TRBD2	few	TGTGCCAGCAGCCGCCCCCGGGGGAGGGGCGGGGAGCTGTTTTTT	CASSRPRGRGGELFF
TRBV20-1	TRBJ2-7	.	.	TGCAGTGCTAGTAAGGGGGGTAGCGGGCCTTACGAGCAGTACTTC	CSASKGGSGPYEQYF
TRBV5-1	TRBJ2-2	.	.	TGCGCCAGCAGCTTTCGCAGGCTCACGAACACCGGGGAGCTGTTTTTT	CASSFRRLTNTGELFF
TRBV20-1	TRBJ2-6	.	.	TGCAGTGCTAGTAGGGGGGGAACTAACTCTGGGGCCAACGTCCTGACTTTC	CSASRGGTNSGANVLTF
TRBV7-3	TRBJ1-1	.	many	TGTGCCAGCAGCTTGGGGGCAGAGAACACTGAAGCTTTCTTT	CASSLGAENTEAFF
TRBV29-1	TRBJ2-7	.	few	TGCAGCGTTGTCACAGGATCCTTTTACGAGCAGTACTTC	CSVVTGSFYEQYF
TRBV27	TRBJ2-1	TRBD1	few	TGTGCCAGCAGTTCACGGGACAGGTCCGACGGGAGCTCCTACAATGAGCAGTTCTTC	CASSSRDRSDGSSYNEQFF
TRBV6-2/TRBV6-3	TRBJ2-7	.	.	TGTGCCAGCAGTTACGAGGGGGATACTAAGTTCGAGCAGTACTTC	CASSYEGDTKFEQYF
TRBV6-5	TRBJ1-2	TRBD1	few	TGTGCCAGCAGTTGGGGACAGGGGATCTATGGCTACACCTTC	CASSWGQGIYGYTF
TRBV20-1	TRBJ2-3	.	many	TGCAGTGCCACACTAGCATCAGATACGCAGTATTTT	CSATLASDTQYF
TRBV6-2/TRBV6-3	TRBJ1-1	.	.	TGTGCCAGCAGTGCCGGAGGATCCGGGGCCACTGAAGCTTTCTTT	CASSAGGSGATEAFF
TRBV7-3	TRBJ2-3	.	.	TGTGCCAGCAGCCGTGTGGGCAGCGGAGATACGCAGTATTTT	CASSRVGSGDTQYF
TRBV18	TRBJ1-3	.	few	TGTGCCAGCTCACCACCCTTAAGGAACTCTGGAAACACCATATATTTT	CASSPPLRNSGNTIYF
TRBV29-1	TRBJ2-3	TRBD2	many	TGCAGCGTTGTTGTCGGGGGGAGCACAGATACGCAGTATTTT	CSVVVGGSTDTQYF
TRBV3-1	TRBJ1-5	.	many	TGTGCCAGCAGCCAAGGTGGGGTTAGAGATCAGCCCCAGCATTTT	CASSQGGVRDQPQHF
TRBV5-5	TRBJ2-1	TRBD2	.	TGTTCCAGCAGCGGTATACTAGCGAGGGACAATGAGCAGTTCTTC	CSSSGILARDNEQFF
TRBV29-1	TRBJ2-5	.	many	TGCAGCGTTAAGGGGTATCAGGGGAGGGGAGAGACCCAGTACTTC	CSVKGYQGRGETQYF
TRBV29-1	TRBJ2-1	TRBD2	many	TGCAGCGACCGAGCGGGAGGCTCCTACAATGAGCAGTTCTTC	CSDRAGGSYNEQFF
TRBV19	TRBJ2-1	.	.	TGTGCCAGTACTTATACAGGGATAAGGAGCAATGAGCAGTTCTTC	CASTYTGIRSNEQFF
TRBV5-1	TRBJ2-1	.	.	TGCGCCAGCAGCCGGGACGGAGACAATGAGCAGTTCTTC	CASSRDGDNEQFF
TRBV20-1	TRBJ1-6	.	.	TGCAGTGCTAGAGGGACAGTAAGCCTCTATAATTCACCCCTCCACTTT	CSARGTVSLYNSPLHF
TRBV7-9	TRBJ1-3	.	.	TGTGCCAGCAGCTTATTAAGCCCCTCAAGGAAGTCTCCGAACACCATATATTTT	CASSLLSPSRKSPNTIYF
TRBV30	TRBJ2-7	.	few	TGTGCCTGGAGTGTACGTATTTGGTCAGACCGGGGCTACGAGCAGTACTTC	CAWSVRIWSDRGYEQYF
TRBV18	TRBJ2-6	.	many	TGTGCCAGCTCACCACCGAGCCGGGCCAACGTCCTGACTTTC	CASSPPSRANVLTF
TRBV2	TRBJ1-1	.	many	TGTGCCAGCAACCAAGGACCGAAGGTAGCTTTCTTT	CASNQGPKVAFF
TRBV2	TRBJ1-3	.	many	TGTGCCAGCAGTGAAGCCCCGGATTTCTCTGGAAACACCATATATTTT	CASSEAPDFSGNTIYF
TRBV11-2	TRBJ2-2	TRBD1	many	TGTGCCAGCAGCAGGACAGGGGAGGACACCGGGGAGCTGTTTTTT	CASSRTGEDTGELFF
TRBV11-1	TRBJ1-2	.	many	TGTGCCAGCAGCTTAACTGCAGGAGGGAATGGCTACACCTTC	CASSLTAGGNGYTF
TRBV3-1	TRBJ2-2	.	.	TGTGCCAGCAGCCAATTCAGTCCGGGGGCCACCGGGGAGCTGTTTTTT	CASSQFSPGATGELFF
TRBV2	TRBJ1-2	TRBD1	.	TGTGCCAGCAGTGCCTTGACAGGGGGCAGCTATGGCTACACCTTC	CASSALTGGSYGYTF
TRBV12-3/TRBV12-4	TRBJ2-7	.	many	TGTGCCAGCAGTCAAGGCCGGCAGTACTTC	CASSQGRQYF
TRBV20-1	TRBJ2-5	.	.	TGCAGTGCTAGTGGGGGGGGGGCCGCAGAGACCCAGTACTTC	CSASGGGAAETQYF
TRBV20-1	TRBJ2-3	TRBD1	.	TGCAGTGCTAGAGATCTGTCCGGGACAGGGCCCACAGATACGCAGTATTTT	CSARDLSGTGPTDTQYF
TRBV7-2	TRBJ1-4	.	many	TGTGCCAGCAGCTTAGGCCCCATCGAAAAACTGTTTTTT	CASSLGPIEKLFF
TRBV2	TRBJ2-3	TRBD2	many	TGTGCCACATGGACTAGTGAGGCAGATACGCAGTATTTT	CATWTSEADTQYF
TRBV2	TRBJ2-5	TRBD2	many	TGTGCCAGCAACGGACTAGCTCGTCAAGAGACCCAGTACTTC	CASNGLARQETQYF
TRBV27	TRBJ1-1	TRBD1	many	TGTGCCAGCAGTCTACAGGGGGCGCCGGGGACTGAAGCTTTCTTT	CASSLQGAPGTEAFF
TRBV2	TRBJ1-1	.	.	TGTGCCAGCAGTGACCGGGGACCCAACACTGAAGCTTTCTTT	CASSDRGPNTEAFF
TRBV9	TRBJ2-1	.	many	TGTGCCAGCAGCGCAACCCCGCCCGGTCTAGCGATATACAATGAGCAGTTCTTC	CASSATPPGLAIYNEQFF
TRBV27	TRBJ2-1	TRBD2	many	TGTGCCAGCAGTTTAATAACAGCGGGGGGGCCCGATGAGCAGTTCTTC	CASSLITAGGPDEQFF
TRBV20-1	TRBJ1-5	.	many	TGCAGTGCTAGACTCGGGGCAGGGGATAGCAATCAGCCCCAGCATTTT	CSARLGAGDSNQPQHF
TRBV20-1	TRBJ2-3	TRBD2	.	TGCAGTGCTAGGGGGGGGACTAGCGGGACAGATACGCAGTATTTT	CSARGGTSGTDTQYF
TRBV19	TRBJ1-4	.	many	TGTGCCAGTAGTTTCCTCGGTGTGCCCTCCGAAAAACTGTTTTTT	CASSFLGVPSEKLFF
TRBV25-1	TRBJ1-1	TRBD1	.	TGTGCCAGCAGTGGGGGACAGTGGATGAACACTGAAGCTTTCTTT	CASSGGQWMNTEAFF
TRBV9	TRBJ2-3	.	many	TGTGCCAGCAGCTACAGGGAGGGCGGAGCAGATACGCAGTATTTT	CASSYREGGADTQYF